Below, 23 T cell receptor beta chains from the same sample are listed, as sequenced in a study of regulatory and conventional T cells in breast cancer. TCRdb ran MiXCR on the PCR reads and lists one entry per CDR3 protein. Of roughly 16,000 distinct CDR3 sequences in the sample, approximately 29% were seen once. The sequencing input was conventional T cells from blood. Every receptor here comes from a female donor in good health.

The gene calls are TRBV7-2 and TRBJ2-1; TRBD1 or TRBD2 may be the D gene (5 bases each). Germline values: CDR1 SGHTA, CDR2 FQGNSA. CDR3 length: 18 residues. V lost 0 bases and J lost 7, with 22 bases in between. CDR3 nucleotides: TGTGCCAGCAGCTTAGCCAGCCCGGGGCTTTTTTCCTCTAATGAGCAGTTCTTC. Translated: CASSLASPGLFSSNEQFF.

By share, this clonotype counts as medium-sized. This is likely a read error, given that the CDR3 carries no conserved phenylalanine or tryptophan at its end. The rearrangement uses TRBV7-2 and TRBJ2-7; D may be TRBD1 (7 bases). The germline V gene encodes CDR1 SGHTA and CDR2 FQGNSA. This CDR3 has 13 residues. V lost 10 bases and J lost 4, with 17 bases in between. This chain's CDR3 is CANNRQGGYEQYL. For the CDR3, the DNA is TGTGCCAACAACCGACAGGGAGGATACGAGCAGTACCTC.

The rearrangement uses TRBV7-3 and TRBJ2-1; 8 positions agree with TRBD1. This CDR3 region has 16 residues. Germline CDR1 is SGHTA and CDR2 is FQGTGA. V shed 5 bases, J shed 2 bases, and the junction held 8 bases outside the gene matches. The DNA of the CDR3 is TGTGCCAGCAGCAAACAGGGGGTAGCCCCCTACAATGAGCAGTTCTTC. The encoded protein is CASSKQGVAPYNEQFF.

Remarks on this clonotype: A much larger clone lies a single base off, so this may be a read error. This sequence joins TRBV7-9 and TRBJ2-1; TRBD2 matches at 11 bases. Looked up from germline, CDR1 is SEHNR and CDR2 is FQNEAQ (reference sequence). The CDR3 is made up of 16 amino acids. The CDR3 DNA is TGTGCCAGCAGCTACCTTAGCGGGAGGGCCTACAATGAGCAGTCCTTC. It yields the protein CASSYLSGRAYNEQSF.

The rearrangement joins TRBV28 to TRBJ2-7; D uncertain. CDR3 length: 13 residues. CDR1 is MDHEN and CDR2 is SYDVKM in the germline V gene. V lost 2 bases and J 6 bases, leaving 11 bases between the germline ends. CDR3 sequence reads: CASSLVDSTEQYF. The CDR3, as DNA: TGTGCCAGCAGTTTAGTAGATTCCACCGAGCAGTACTTC.

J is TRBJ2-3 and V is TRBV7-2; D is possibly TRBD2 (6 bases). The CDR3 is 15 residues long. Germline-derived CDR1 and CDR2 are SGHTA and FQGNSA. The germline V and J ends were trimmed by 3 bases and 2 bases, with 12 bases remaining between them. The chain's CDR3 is CASSLGDFITDTQYF. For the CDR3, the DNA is TGTGCCAGCAGCTTGGGGGACTTCATCACAGATACGCAGTATTTT.

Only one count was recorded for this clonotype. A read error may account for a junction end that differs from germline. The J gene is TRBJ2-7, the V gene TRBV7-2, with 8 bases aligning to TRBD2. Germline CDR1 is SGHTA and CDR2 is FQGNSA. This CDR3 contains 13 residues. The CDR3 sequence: CASGTREDYEQCF. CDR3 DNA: TGTGCCAGCGGGACTAGAGAGGATTACGAGCAGTGCTTC.

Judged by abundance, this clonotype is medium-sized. The CDR3: CASSLGRWTRTYEQYF. DNA of the CDR3: TGTGCCAGCAGCTTAGGCAGGTGGACACGTACCTACGAGCAGTACTTC. The V gene is TRBV13, the J gene TRBJ2-7; tentative D call: TRBD1 (5 bases). Germline CDR1 is PRHDT and CDR2 is FYEKMQ (reference sequence). The CDR3 runs 16 residues. With 0 bases removed from V and 2 bases from J, the gap between germline ends came to 14 bases. The full variable domain, with the rest looked up from reference TRBV13 and TRBJ2-7, is AAGVIQSPRHLIKEKRETATLKCYPIPRHDTVYWYQQGPGQDPQFLISFYEKMQSDKGSIPDRFSAQQFSDYHSELNMSSLELGDSALYFCASSLGRWTRTYEQYFGPGTRLTVT.

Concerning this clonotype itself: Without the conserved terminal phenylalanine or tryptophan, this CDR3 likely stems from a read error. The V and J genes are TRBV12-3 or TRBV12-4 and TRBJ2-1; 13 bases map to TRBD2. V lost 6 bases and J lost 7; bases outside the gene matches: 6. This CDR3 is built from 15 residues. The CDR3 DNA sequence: TGTGCCAGCAGCACTAGCGGGAGGGGTTATAATGAGCAGTTCCTC. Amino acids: CASSTSGRGYNEQFL.

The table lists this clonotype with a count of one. In DNA form, the CDR3 reads TGTGCCAGCAGCCGAGCGCTGAGCACAGATACGCAGTATTTT. Encoded protein: CASSRALSTDTQYF. V usage is TRBV11-2 and J usage is TRBJ2-3; D is uncertain. Trimming left V 5 bases short and J 0 bases short, with 9 bases between. The germline gives CDR1 SGHAT, CDR2 FQNNGV. CDR3 length equals 14 residues.

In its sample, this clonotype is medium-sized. In DNA form, the CDR3 reads TGTGCCAGCAGTTTAATCAGGGATGAGACCCAGTACTTC. Protein sequence: CASSLIRDETQYF. This chain joins TRBV12-3 or TRBV12-4 and TRBJ2-5, with D possibly being TRBD1 (5 bases). The CDR3 length is 13 residues. The germline V and J ends were trimmed by 2 bases and 5 bases, with 9 bases remaining between them.

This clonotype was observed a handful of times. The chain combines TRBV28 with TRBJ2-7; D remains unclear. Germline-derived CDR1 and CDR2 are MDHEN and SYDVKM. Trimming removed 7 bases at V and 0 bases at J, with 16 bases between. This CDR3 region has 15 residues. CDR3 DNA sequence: TGTGCCAGCACCCCGCGAAGCGCCTTCTCCTACGAGCAGTACTTC. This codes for CASTPRSAFSYEQYF.

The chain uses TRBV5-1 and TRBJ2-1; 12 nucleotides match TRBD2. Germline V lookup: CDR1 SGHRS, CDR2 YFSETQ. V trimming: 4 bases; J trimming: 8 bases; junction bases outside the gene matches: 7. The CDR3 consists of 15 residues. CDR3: CASSPGLAGSHEQFF. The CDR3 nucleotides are TGCGCCAGCAGCCCAGGACTAGCGGGATCCCATGAGCAGTTCTTC.

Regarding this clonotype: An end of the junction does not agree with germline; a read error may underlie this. The CDR3 coding sequence is TGCAGTACACCGCGCAGGATGAACACCGAAGCTTTCTTT. Amino acid sequence: CSTPRRMNTEAFF. The rearrangement joins TRBV20-1 to TRBJ1-1; D is uncertain. The germline V gene encodes CDR1 DFQATT and CDR2 SNEGSKA (reference sequence). The CDR3 runs to 13 residues.

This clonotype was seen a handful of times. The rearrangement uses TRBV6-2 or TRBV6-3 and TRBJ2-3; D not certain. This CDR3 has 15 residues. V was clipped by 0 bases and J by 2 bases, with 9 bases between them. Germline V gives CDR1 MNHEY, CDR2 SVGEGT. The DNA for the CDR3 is TGTGCCAGCAGTTACTCGAAAGGGTACACAGATACGCAGTATTTT. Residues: CASSYSKGYTDTQYF.

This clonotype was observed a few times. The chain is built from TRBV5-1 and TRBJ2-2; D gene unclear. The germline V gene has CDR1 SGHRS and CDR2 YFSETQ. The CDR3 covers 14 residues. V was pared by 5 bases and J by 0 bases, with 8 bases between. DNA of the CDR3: TGCGCCAGCAGTTTCACTTCGAACACCGGGGAGCTGTTTTTT. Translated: CASSFTSNTGELFF. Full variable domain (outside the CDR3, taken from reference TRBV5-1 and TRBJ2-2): KAGVTQTPRYLIKTRGQQVTLSCSPISGHRSVSWYQQTPGQGLQFLFEYFSETQRNKGNFPGRFSGRQFSNSRSEMNVSTLELGDSALYLCASSFTSNTGELFFGEGSRLTVL.

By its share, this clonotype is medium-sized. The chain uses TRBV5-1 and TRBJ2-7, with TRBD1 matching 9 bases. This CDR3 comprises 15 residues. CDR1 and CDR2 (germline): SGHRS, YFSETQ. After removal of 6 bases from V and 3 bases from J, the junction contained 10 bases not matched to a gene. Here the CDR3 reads CASKDRDREDYEQYF. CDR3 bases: TGCGCCAGCAAGGACCGGGACAGGGAGGACTACGAGCAGTACTTC.

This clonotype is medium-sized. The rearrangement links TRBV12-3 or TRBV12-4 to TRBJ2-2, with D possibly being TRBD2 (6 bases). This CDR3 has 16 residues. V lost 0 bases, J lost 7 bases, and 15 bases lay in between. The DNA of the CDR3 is TGTGCCAGCAGTTTAGCGCGGGGCGGGGAGGTCGGGGAGCTGTTTTTT. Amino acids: CASSLARGGEVGELFF.

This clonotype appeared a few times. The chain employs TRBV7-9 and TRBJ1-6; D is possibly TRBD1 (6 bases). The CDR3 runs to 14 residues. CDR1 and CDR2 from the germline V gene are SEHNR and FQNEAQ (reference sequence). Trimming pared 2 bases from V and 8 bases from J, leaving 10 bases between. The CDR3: CASSLRRGDSPLHF. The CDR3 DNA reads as TGTGCCAGCAGCTTACGCAGGGGAGATTCACCCCTCCACTTT.

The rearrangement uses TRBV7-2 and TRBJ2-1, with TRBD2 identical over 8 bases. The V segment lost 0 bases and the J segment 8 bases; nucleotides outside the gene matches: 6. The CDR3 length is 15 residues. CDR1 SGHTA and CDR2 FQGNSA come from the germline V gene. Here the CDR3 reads CASSLAPAGVYEQFF. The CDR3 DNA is TGTGCCAGCAGCTTAGCCCCAGCGGGAGTGTATGAGCAGTTCTTC.

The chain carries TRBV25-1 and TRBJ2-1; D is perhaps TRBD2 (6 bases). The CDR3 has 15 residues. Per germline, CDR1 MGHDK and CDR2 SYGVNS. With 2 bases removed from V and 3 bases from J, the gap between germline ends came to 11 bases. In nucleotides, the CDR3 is TGTGCCAGCAGTGAAAGGAGGGGACTCTACAATGAGCAGTTCTTC. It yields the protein CASSERRGLYNEQFF.

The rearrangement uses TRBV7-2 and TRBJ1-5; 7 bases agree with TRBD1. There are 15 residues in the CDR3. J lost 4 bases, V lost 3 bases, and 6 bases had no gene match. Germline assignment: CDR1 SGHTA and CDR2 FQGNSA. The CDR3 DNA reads TGTGCCAGCAGCTTGAGGGACAGCCGGAATCAGCCCCAGCATTTT. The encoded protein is CASSLRDSRNQPQHF. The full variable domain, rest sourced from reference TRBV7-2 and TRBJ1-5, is GAGVSQSPSNKVTEKGKDVELRCDPISGHTALYWYRQSLGQGLEFLIYFQGNSAPDKSGLPSDRFSAERTGGSVSTLTIQRTQQEDSAVYLCASSLRDSRNQPQHFGDGTRLSIL.

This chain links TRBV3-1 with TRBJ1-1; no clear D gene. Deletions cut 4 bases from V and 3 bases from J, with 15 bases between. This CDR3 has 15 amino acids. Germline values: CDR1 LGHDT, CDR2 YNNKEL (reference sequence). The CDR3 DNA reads TGTGCCAGCAGCCTGAACGGCGGGAGGCACACTGAAGCTTTCTTT. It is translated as CASSLNGGRHTEAFF.